Sequencing of this T cell receptor (beta chain) was carried out in a study of blood T cell repertoires in COVID-19. Turning to the study itself: From T cells, B-cell-depleted T cells, or PBMCs came the material, which was cDNA or gDNA.

The table came from immunoSEQ multiplex PCR; TCRdb's copy has only in-frame clones and leaves some out. The sample lists approximately 230,000 clones, 65% to 90% seen once, with roughly 4.6% in the top ten. In its sample, this clone was seen a few times. After removal of 4 bases from V and 7 bases from J, the junction contained 8 bases not matched to a gene. The germline V gene encodes CDR1 SGDLS and CDR2 YYNGEE. CDR3 length: 15 residues. Material: peripheral blood. The TCR comes from a woman older than 75 with active or convalescent COVID-19. The chain uses TRBV9 and TRBJ1-6; 7 nucleotides line up with TRBD1. CDR3 in DNA: TGTGCCAGCAGCCCACAACAGGGGAGAAATTCACCCCTCCACTTT. The encoded protein is CASSPQQGRNSPLHF.